One sample yielded the 13 T cell receptor beta chains listed below, sequenced in a study of CD8 T cells in ankylosing spondylitis. TCRdb passed the 5' RACE reads through MiXCR, listing each CDR3 protein once. This repertoire shows 130,000 or so distinct CDR3 sequences, about 7% found once; its top ten account for approximately 12%. Sequenced sample: blood, either unsorted or a sorted T cell fraction (not recorded which). The receptors stem from a male donor with ankylosing spondylitis or in good health (not recorded which).

This clonotype was found many times. The V gene is TRBV29-1, the J gene TRBJ2-6; 7 bases are a match to TRBD1. There are 15 residues in the CDR3. J lost 0 bases, V lost 8 bases, and 7 bases had no gene match. CDR1 is SQVTM, CDR2 ANQGSEA, per germline. CDR3 sequence reads: CSFQDRSSGANVLTF. The CDR3 DNA reads as TGCAGCTTTCAGGACAGGTCCTCTGGGGCCAACGTCCTGACTTTC.

V usage is TRBV30 and J usage is TRBJ2-7; 8 positions agree with TRBD1. This CDR3 is built from 13 residues. CDR1 and CDR2 from the germline V gene are GTSNPN and SVGIG (reference sequence). After removal of 7 bases from V and 4 bases from J, the junction contained 9 bases not matched to a gene. The CDR3 DNA follows: TGTGCCTCGACCGGGACAGGAGAATACGAGCAGTACTTC. Amino acid sequence: CASTGTGEYEQYF.

This clonotype was counted many times. The chain's CDR3 is CASSLDGGSFGEQYF. The CDR3 nucleotides are TGTGCCAGCAGCTTAGATGGGGGGTCCTTCGGCGAGCAGTACTTC. The chain combines TRBV28 with TRBJ2-7; possible D gene TRBD2, 6 bases. The germline V and J ends were trimmed by 6 bases and 6 bases, with 21 bases remaining between them. The CDR3 has 15 amino acids. Germline V gene sequence: CDR1 MDHEN, CDR2 SYDVKM.

This clonotype was counted at least ten times. CDR3 loop: CAIARQGDADTQYF. Written as DNA, the CDR3 is TGTGCCATCGCCCGACAGGGGGATGCAGATACGCAGTATTTT. This chain links TRBV10-3 with TRBJ2-3; TRBD1 agrees at 9 bases. Trimming at V came to 8 bases and at J to 4 bases, leaving 7 bases not matched to a gene. The germline V gene has CDR1 ENHRY and CDR2 SYGVKD. The CDR3 contains 14 residues.

At least ten counts were recorded for this clonotype. This chain joins TRBV5-5 and TRBJ2-4; tentative D call: TRBD1 (5 bases). The CDR3 has 12 amino acids. Looked up from germline, CDR1 is SGHKS and CDR2 is YYEKEE (reference sequence). V was shortened by 0 bases and J by 13 bases, with 11 bases between the two germline ends. In DNA form, the CDR3 reads TGTGCCAGCAGCTTGGTCCGACAGCCCCAGTACTTC. It encodes CASSLVRQPQYF. Supplemented by reference TRBV5-5 and TRBJ2-4, the full variable domain reads DAGVTQSPTHLIKTRGQQVTLRCSPISGHKSVSWYQQVLGQGPQFIFQYYEKEERGRGNFPDRFSARQFPNYSSELNVNALLLGDSALYLCASSLVRQPQYFGAGTRLSVL.

This clonotype has at least ten counts. As DNA, the CDR3 is TGTGCCACCAGCAGAGATCAAGCAGGGGTGAATGGAAACACCATATATTTT. Translating it yields CATSRDQAGVNGNTIYF. This chain uses TRBV15 with TRBJ1-3, with a possible D match to TRBD1 (6 bases). Germline loops: CDR1 LNHNV, CDR2 YYDKDF (reference sequence). This CDR3 is 17 amino acids long. V was shortened by 0 bases and J by 3 bases, with 15 bases between the two germline ends.

This clonotype has a count of ten or more. The chain is built from TRBV7-6 and TRBJ2-1; 10 nucleotides match TRBD2. The CDR3 contains 16 residues. The J segment lost 2 bases and the V segment lost 1 base, leaving 2 bases of the junction unmatched. Germline values: CDR1 SGHVS, CDR2 FNYEAQ. The chain's CDR3 is CASSLGAGGAYNEQFF. The CDR3 DNA follows: TGTGCCAGCAGCTTAGGAGCGGGAGGGGCCTACAATGAGCAGTTCTTC.

The chain joins TRBV10-3 to TRBJ2-5, with D unresolved. With 8 bases removed from V and 2 bases from J, the gap between germline ends came to 12 bases. CDR1 and CDR2 (germline): ENHRY, SYGVKD. The CDR3 extends over 13 amino acids. CDR3 bases: TGTGCCATCGGGTTCTCTTTACAAGAGACCCAGTACTTC. This translates into CAIGFSLQETQYF.

V gene TRBV5-6 combines with J gene TRBJ2-7, with D maybe TRBD2 (6 bases). The CDR3 extends over 12 amino acids. V was trimmed by 1 base and J by 7 bases, leaving 9 bases between them. Germline loops: CDR1 SGHDT, CDR2 YYEEEE. CDR3 amino acids: CASSLPGREQYF. Written as DNA, the CDR3 is TGTGCCAGCAGCTTGCCGGGGAGGGAGCAGTACTTC.

This clonotype was seen repeatedly, ten times or more. This sequence joins TRBV18 and TRBJ1-1; tentatively, D is TRBD1 (6 bases). The V end was cut by 3 bases, the J end by 6 bases, with 26 bases between. Germline CDR1 is KGHSH and CDR2 is LQKENI. This CDR3 spans 18 amino acids. CDR3 coding DNA: TGTGCCAGCTCACCTCCCTGGGGAGGGGGTTTACTAAAACCTGAAGCTTTCTTT. It translates to CASSPPWGGGLLKPEAFF.

The table lists this clonotype with many counts. For the CDR3, the DNA is TGTGCCAGCAGCCCGGGGACAGGGAAGGATTCACCCCTCCACTTT. Translation: CASSPGTGKDSPLHF. J is TRBJ1-6 and V is TRBV5-5, with 9 bases matching TRBD1. The germline gives CDR1 SGHKS, CDR2 YYEKEE (reference sequence). The CDR3 is made up of 15 amino acids. V lost 4 bases and J lost 8; bases outside the gene matches: 7.

In this sample, this clonotype turned up many times. V gene TRBV28 combines with J gene TRBJ1-5, with 7 bases fitting TRBD1. The CDR3 has 15 residues. V dropped 6 bases and J dropped 1; count of bases not matched to a gene: 6. Germline V gives CDR1 MDHEN, CDR2 SYDVKM. Written as DNA, the CDR3 is TGTGCCAGCAGAGAGGACAGGCTGAGCAATCAGCCCCAGCATTTT. This sequence encodes CASREDRLSNQPQHF.

In this sample, this clonotype turned up many times. This chain joins TRBV5-1 and TRBJ2-1, with 10 nucleotides matching TRBD2. In germline, CDR1 is SGHRS, CDR2 YFSETQ. J lost 7 bases, V lost 4 bases, and 5 bases had no gene match. The CDR3 is 14 amino acids. In nucleotides, the CDR3 is TGCGCCAGCAGCAAAGCGGGGGGGCAGAATGAGCAGTTCTTC. Translated: CASSKAGGQNEQFF.